This record looks at one T cell receptor beta chain sequence and its context. Its recognized antigen is unknown. No qualities accompany the bases; no much larger clone lies one base away. To demonstrate the VDJtools post-analysis software, the study profiled TCR beta repertoires from the peripheral blood of around 13 young patients with multiple sclerosis. The patients with multiple sclerosis were children and adolescents between 6 and 15 years of age. Library preparation was by PCR. Sequencing instrument: Illumina HiSeq 2500. To reduce PCR and sequencing biases, unique molecular identifiers were built into the TCR beta cDNA libraries. Every 1 to 10 million input T cells yielded approximately 500,000 cDNA molecules, meaning each molecule approximated one T cell. The patient libraries were prepared and sequenced using the same protocol as the earlier healthy control dataset. Within a given batch, samples were prepared together, multiplexed and sequenced on the same HiSeq lane. The authors' pipeline ran thus. MIGEC handled the raw barcoded reads, throwing out single-read molecular identifier groups before consensus assembly and CDR3 extraction. VDJtools was used for post-analysis of the clonotype tables, with diversity normalized by down-sampling every dataset to the smallest sample size. To correct batch-related cross-sample contamination, repertoire overlap clustering matched CDR3 amino acid sequences but not nucleotide sequences. TCRdb applied fastp at Q25 and MiXCR to the public reads, then kept only in-frame beta chains. Rows with one shared CDR3 protein collapse into an entry with the most common genes and DNA. In this record, the V and J calls reflect TCRdb's handling and not the investigators' own analysis. The sample yields 650,000 to 850,000 distinct CDR3 sequences; approximately 44% were counted once. The ten largest clones take up roughly 4.4% of the sample.

The data stem from a study of post-analysis software for immune sequencing data (dated by TCRdb to the mid-2010s). Broadly, across the study: Recorded disease courses included relapsing-remitting, secondary progressive and progressive-relapsing multiple sclerosis, with some patients lacking subtype annotation. A subset of samples was prepared in parallel using single-end sample barcoding, then pooled and co-amplified after Illumina adapter ligation. The multiple sclerosis patient repertoires were compared with some twelve previously published healthy control repertoires from donors aged about 6 to 26 years.

General findings and caveats noted by the study authors: Compared with controls, multiple sclerosis patients had significantly lower normalized Chao1 diversity, a finding suggesting substantial peripheral T-cell clonal expansion. The multiple sclerosis patient group was slightly younger than the control group. Direct clustering with F measure showed strong co-clustering of samples prepared in the same batch, prompting a batch-effect correction.

The source of this sequence is a girl aged 5-17 years with multiple sclerosis. Sequencing was performed on blood.

The CDR3 region: CSASPASKSSYEQYF. The DNA sequence is as follows: TGCAGTGCTAGCCCCGCGAGTAAGAGCTCCTACGAGCAGTACTTC. The chain is made from TRBV20-1 and TRBJ2-7; too little of a D gene remains to name it. From a lookup of the germline V gene (reference sequence), CDR1 and CDR2 are DFQATT and SNEGSKA. The CDR3 contains 15 residues, cysteine and phenylalanine counted. Just CDR3 DNA is preserved here, 45 bases in frame from base 1. The junction carries 15 bases between V and J, which are trimmed by 3 bases and 0 bases respectively.